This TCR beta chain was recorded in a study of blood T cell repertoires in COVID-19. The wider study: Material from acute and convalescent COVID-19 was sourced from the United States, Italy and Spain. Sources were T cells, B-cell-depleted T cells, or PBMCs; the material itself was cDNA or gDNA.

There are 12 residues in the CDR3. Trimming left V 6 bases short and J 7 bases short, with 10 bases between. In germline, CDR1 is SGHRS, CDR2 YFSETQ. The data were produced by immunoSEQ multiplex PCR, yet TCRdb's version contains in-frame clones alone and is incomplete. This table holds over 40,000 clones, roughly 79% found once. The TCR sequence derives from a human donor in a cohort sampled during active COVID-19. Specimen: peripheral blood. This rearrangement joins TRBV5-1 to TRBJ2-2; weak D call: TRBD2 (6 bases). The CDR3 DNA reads TGCGCCAGCACCGTGGGGGGCGGGGAGCTGTTTTTT. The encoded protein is CASTVGGGELFF.